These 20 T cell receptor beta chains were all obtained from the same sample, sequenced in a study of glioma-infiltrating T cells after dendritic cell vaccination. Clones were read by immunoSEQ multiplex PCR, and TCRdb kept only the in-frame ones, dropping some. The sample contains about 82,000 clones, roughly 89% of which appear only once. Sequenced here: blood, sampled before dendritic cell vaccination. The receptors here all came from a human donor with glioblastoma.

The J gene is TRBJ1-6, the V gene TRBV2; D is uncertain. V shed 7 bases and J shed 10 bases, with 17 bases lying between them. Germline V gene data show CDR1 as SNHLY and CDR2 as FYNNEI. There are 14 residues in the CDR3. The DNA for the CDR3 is TGTGCCAGCATCCGGAGGACTCTCTACTCACCCCTCCACTTT. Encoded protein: CASIRRTLYSPLHF.

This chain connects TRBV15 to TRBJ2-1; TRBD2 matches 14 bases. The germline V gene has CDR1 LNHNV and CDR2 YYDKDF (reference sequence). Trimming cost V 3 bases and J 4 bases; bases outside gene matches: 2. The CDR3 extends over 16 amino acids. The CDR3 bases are TGTGCCACCAGCAGGACTAGCGGGGGGGCTTACAATGAGCAGTTCTTC. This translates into CATSRTSGGAYNEQFF.

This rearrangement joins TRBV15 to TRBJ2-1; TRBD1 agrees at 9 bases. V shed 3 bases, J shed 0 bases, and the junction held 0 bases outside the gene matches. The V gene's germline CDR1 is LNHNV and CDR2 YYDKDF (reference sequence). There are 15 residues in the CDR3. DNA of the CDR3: TGTGCCACCAGCAGGGGACAGGGCTCCTACAATGAGCAGTTCTTC. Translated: CATSRGQGSYNEQFF.

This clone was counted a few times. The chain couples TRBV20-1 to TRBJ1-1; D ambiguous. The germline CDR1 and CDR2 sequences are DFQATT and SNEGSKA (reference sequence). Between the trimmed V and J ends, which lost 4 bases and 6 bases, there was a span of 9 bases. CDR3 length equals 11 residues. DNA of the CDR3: TGCAGTGCTATGAGATACCCTGAAGCTTTCTTT. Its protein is CSAMRYPEAFF.

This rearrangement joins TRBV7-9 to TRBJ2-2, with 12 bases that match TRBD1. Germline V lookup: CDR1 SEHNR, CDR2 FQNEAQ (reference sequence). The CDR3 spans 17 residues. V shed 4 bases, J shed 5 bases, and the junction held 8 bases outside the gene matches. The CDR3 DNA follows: TGTGCCAGCAGCTCACCATGGGGACAGGGGGCTACCGGGGAGCTGTTTTTT. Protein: CASSSPWGQGATGELFF.

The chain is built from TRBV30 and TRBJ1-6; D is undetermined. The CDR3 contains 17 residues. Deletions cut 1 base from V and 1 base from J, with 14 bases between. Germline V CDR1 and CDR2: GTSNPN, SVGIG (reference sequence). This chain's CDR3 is CAWSGHLSWSYNSPLHF. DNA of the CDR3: TGTGCCTGGAGTGGACATCTTTCTTGGTCCTATAATTCACCCCTCCACTTT.

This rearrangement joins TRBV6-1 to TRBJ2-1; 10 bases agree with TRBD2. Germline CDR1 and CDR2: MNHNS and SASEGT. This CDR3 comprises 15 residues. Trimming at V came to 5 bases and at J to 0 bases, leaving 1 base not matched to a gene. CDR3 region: CASSSGGASYNEQFF. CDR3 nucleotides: TGTGCCAGCAGTAGCGGGGGGGCCTCCTACAATGAGCAGTTCTTC.

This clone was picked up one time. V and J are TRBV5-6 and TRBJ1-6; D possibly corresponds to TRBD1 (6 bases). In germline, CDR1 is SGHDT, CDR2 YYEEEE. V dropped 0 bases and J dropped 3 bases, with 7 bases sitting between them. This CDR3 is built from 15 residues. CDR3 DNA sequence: TGTGCCAGCAGCTTGGGCAGGGGCTATAATTCACCCCTCCACTTT. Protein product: CASSLGRGYNSPLHF.

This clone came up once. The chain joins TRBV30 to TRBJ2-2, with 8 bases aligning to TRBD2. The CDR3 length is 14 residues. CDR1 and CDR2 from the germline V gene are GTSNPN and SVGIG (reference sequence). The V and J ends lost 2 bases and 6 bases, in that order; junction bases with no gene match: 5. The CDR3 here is CAWSQGTRAGELFF. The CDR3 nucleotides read TGTGCCTGGAGTCAGGGGACTAGAGCCGGGGAGCTGTTTTTT.

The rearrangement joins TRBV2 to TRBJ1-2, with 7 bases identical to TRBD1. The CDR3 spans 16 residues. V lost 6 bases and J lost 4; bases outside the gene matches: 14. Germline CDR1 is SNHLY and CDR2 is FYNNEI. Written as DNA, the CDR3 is TGTGCCAGCAGGATTCTGGGGGACAGAAACTTCTATGGCTACACCTTC. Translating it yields CASRILGDRNFYGYTF. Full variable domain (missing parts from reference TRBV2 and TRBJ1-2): EPEVTQTPSHQVTQMGQEVILRCVPISNHLYFYWYRQILGQKVEFLVSFYNNEISEKSEIFDDQFSVERPDGSNFTLKIRSTKLEDSAMYFCASRILGDRNFYGYTFGSGTRLTVV.

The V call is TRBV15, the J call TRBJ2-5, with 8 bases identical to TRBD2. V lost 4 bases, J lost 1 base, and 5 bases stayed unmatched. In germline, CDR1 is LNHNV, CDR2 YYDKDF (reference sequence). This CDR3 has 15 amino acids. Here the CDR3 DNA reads TGTGCCACCAGCAAACTAGCGGAGCCCCAAGAGACCCAGTACTTC. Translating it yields CATSKLAEPQETQYF.

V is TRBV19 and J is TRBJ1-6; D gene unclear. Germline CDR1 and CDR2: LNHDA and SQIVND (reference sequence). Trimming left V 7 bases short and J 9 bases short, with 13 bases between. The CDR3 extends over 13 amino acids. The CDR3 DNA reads TGTGCCAGTAAGGTATCTGAGGGTTCACCCCTCCACTTT. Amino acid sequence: CASKVSEGSPLHF.

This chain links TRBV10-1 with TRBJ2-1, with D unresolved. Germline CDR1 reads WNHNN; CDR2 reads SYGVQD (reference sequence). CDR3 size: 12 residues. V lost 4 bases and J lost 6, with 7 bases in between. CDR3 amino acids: CASSGPGNEQFF. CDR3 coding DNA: TGCGCCAGCAGTGGCCCGGGCAATGAGCAGTTCTTC.

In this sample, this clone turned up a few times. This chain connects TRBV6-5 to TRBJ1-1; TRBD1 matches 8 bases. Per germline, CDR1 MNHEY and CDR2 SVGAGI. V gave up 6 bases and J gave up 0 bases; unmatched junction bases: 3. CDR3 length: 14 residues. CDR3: CASSLGQVNTEAFF. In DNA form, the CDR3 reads TGTGCCAGCAGCCTGGGACAGGTGAACACTGAAGCTTTCTTT.

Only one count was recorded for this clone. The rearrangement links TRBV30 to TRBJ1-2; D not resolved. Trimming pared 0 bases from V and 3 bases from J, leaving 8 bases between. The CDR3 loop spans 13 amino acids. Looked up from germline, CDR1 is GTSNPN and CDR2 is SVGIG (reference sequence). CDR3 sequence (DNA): TGTGCCTGGAGTGTAGTGAGGGACTATGGCTACACCTTC. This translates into CAWSVVRDYGYTF.

The CDR3 DNA reads TGTGCCAGCAGCTTAGATAGCGTCCCCTACGAGCAGTACTTC. This sequence encodes CASSLDSVPYEQYF. The chain recombines TRBV9 with TRBJ2-7; TRBD2 might be the D (5 bases). Trimming removed 4 bases at V and 2 bases at J, with 13 bases between. The CDR3 covers 14 residues. CDR1 and CDR2 from the germline V gene are SGDLS and YYNGEE. The variable domain in full, completed from reference TRBV9 and TRBJ2-7, reads DSGVTQTPKHLITATGQRVTLRCSPRSGDLSVYWYQQSLDQGLQFLIQYYNGEERAKGNILERFSAQQFPDLHSELNLSSLELGDSALYFCASSLDSVPYEQYFGPGTRLTVT.

The CDR3 loop reads CAWSVRGATGAEKLFF. The CDR3 DNA follows: TGTGCCTGGAGTGTACGGGGGGCAACCGGGGCAGAAAAACTGTTTTTT. The chain combines TRBV30 with TRBJ1-4, with D perhaps TRBD1 (6 bases). Trimming stripped 0 bases from V and 8 bases from J, with 19 bases between. The CDR3 loop spans 16 amino acids. The germline V gene has CDR1 GTSNPN and CDR2 SVGIG (reference sequence).

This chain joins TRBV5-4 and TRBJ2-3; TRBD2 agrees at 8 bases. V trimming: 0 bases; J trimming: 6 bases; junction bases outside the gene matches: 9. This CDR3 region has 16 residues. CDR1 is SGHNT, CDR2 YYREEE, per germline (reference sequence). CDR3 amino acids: CASSLGTSQGKDTQYF. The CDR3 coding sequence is TGTGCCAGCAGCTTGGGGACTAGCCAGGGAAAGGATACGCAGTATTTT.

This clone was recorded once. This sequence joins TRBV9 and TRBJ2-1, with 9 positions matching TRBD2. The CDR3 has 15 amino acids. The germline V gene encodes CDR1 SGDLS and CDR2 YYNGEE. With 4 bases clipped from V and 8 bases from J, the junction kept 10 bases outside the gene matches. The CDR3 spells CASSISGSGLDEQFF. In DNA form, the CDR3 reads TGTGCCAGCAGCATTAGCGGGAGTGGATTGGATGAGCAGTTCTTC.

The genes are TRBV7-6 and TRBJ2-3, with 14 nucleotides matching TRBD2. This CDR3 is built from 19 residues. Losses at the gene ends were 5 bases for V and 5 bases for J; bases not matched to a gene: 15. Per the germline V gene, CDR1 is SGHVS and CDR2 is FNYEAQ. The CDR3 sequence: CASSPQTSGGATVGDTQYF. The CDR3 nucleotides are TGTGCCAGCAGCCCTCAGACTAGCGGGGGGGCCACCGTGGGAGATACGCAGTATTTT.